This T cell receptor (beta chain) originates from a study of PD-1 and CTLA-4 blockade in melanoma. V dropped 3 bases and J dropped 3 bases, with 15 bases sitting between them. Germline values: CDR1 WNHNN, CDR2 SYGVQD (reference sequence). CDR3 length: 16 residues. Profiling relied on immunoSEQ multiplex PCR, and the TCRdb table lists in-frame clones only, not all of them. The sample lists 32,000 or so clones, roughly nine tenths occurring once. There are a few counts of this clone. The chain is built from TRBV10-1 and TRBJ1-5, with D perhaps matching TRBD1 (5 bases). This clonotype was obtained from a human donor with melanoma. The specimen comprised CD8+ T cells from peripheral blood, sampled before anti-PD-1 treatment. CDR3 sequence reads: CASSEGDGLDNQPQHF. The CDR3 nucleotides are TGCGCCAGCAGTGAAGGGGACGGCCTGGACAATCAGCCCCAGCATTTT.